The rows below give T cell receptor beta chains drawn from one sample of a study of a mutant IDH1 vaccine in newly diagnosed glioma. Assay: immunoSEQ multiplex PCR; the TCRdb copy retains only in-frame clones and omits some. There are tens of thousands of clones in the sample; approximately 92% occur only once, and about 2.3% lies in the top ten. No antigen is known for these receptors. Sequenced here: PBMCs, sampled from a glioma patient whose treatment included an IDH1 peptide vaccine. The receptors originated from a man aged 50 to 60 with glioma. The CDR3 runs from the conserved cysteine through the conserved F or W. The D gene is left open where the match is weak. Clone size appears in some rows only: once, few, many, or a class for an expanded clone.

V: TRBV4-3; D: TRBD1; size: -; J: TRBJ1-1; DNA: TGCGCCAGCAGCCAACCCGGACAGGGGGATAATGAAGCTTTCTTT; CDR3: CASSQPGQGDNEAFF
V: TRBV6-5; D: -; size: -; J: TRBJ2-2; DNA: TGTGCCAGCAGAGGATACACCGGGGAGCTGTTTTTT; CDR3: CASRGYTGELFF
V: TRBV6-1; D: TRBD2; size: -; J: TRBJ2-7; DNA: TGTGCCAGCAGTGTGGCAGGGTTTTCCCCGGGACTAGCAAGCGAGCAGTACTTC; CDR3: CASSVAGFSPGLASEQYF
V: TRBV28; D: -; size: -; J: TRBJ2-6; DNA: TGTGCCAGCAGTTTAGGGGGGCCTGGGGCCAACGTCCTGACTTTC; CDR3: CASSLGGPGANVLTF
V: TRBV5-1; D: TRBD1; size: -; J: TRBJ2-6; DNA: TGCGCCAGCAGCTTGCTAGGACAGGGGGCGCGAGGGGCCAACGTCCTGACTTTC; CDR3: CASSLLGQGARGANVLTF
V: TRBV7-8; D: -; size: -; J: TRBJ2-2; DNA: TGTGCCAGCAGCTTACGGGGGACAAGGGTCACCGGGGAGCTGTTTTTT; CDR3: CASSLRGTRVTGELFF
V: TRBV4-2; D: -; size: once; J: TRBJ2-6; DNA: TGTGCCAGCAGCCAAGCCAGCTGGGGCCCACCTGTCTCTGGGGCCAACGTCCTGACTTTC; CDR3: CASSQASWGPPVSGANVLTF
V: TRBV4-1; D: TRBD2; size: once; J: TRBJ2-1; DNA: TGCGCCAGCAGCCAGGGACTAGCGGGAGTAATCTTC; CDR3: CASSQGLAGVIF
V: TRBV6-5; D: -; size: -; J: TRBJ2-1; DNA: TGTGCCACCTCCGACAGAAGCCTCAATGAGCAGTTCTTC; CDR3: CATSDRSLNEQFF
V: TRBV5-1; D: -; size: once; J: TRBJ2-1; DNA: TGCGCCAGCACCTACGGTTACAATGAGCAGTTCTTC; CDR3: CASTYGYNEQFF